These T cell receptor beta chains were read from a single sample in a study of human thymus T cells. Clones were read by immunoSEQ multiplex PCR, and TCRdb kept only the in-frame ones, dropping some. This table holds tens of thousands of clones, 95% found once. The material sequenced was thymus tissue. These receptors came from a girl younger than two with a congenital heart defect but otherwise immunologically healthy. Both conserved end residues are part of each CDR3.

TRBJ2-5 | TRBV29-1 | CSVLLLAGQETQYF
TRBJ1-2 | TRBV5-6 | CASSFERGPNYGYTF
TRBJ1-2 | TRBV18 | CASSLQLTGSYYGYTF
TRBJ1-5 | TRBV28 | CASSFRAGEYSNQPQHF
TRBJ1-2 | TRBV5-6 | CASSSAQTYGYTF
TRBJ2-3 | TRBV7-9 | CASSSERDTDTQYF
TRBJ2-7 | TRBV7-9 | CASSSPGSYEQYF
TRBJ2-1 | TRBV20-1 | CSAHFYNEQFF
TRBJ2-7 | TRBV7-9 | CASSLGLPRDRTYEQYF
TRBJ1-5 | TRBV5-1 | CASSLTSGTGDICRNQPQHF
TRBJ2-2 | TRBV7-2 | CASSLSPGDDTGELFF
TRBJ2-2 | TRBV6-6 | CASRSRALLNTGELFF
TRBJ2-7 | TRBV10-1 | CASSAVGDRAHEQYF
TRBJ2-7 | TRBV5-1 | CASRREEGSYEQYF
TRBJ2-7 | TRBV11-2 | CASSLSGTSYEQYF
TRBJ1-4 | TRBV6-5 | CASSYGALEKLFF
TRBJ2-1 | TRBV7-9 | CASSLNSPGEQFF
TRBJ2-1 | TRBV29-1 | CSVEGSGRYNEQFF
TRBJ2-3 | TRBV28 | CASSLGEPRGGGTDTQYF
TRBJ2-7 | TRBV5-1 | CASSLGKSGTRRYEQYF
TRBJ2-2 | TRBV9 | CASSASRSTGELFF
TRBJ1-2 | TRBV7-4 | CASSLILAGTTTYGYTF
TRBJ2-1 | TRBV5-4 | CASSFLGGSSYNEQFF
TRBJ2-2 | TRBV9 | CASSEGGELFF
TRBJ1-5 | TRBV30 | CAWRADRGGFGNQPQHF
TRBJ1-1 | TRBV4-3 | CASSRSWKGRGETEAFF
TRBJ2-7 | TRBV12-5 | CASGLTPRDFSTYEQYF
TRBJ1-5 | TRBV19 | CASADGNQPQHF
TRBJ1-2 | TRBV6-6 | CASRTGWDYGYTF
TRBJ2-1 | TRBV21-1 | CASSKIWDRDQSEQFF
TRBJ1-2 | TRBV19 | CASSQGFGYGYTF
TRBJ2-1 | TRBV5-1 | CASSLAASGRTDRHMKQFF
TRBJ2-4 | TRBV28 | CASSYNPGGPGPIQYF
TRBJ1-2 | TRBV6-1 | CASRKEYGYTF
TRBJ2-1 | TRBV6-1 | CASSEKTHYSYNEQFF
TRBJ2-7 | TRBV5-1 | CASSPTDKEQTYEQYF
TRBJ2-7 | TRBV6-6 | CASSQKVNVPCEQYF
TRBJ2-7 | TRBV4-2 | CASSHKQEHNSYEQYF
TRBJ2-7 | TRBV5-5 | CASSFCTSDPFESSYEQYF
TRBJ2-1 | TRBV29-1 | CSVEDQRQGAYNEQFF
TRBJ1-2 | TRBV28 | CASSFGDRGDYGYTF
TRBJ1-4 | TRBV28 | CASSFPAGIREKLFF
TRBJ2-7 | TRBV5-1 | CASSLSGTSGRPHYEQYF